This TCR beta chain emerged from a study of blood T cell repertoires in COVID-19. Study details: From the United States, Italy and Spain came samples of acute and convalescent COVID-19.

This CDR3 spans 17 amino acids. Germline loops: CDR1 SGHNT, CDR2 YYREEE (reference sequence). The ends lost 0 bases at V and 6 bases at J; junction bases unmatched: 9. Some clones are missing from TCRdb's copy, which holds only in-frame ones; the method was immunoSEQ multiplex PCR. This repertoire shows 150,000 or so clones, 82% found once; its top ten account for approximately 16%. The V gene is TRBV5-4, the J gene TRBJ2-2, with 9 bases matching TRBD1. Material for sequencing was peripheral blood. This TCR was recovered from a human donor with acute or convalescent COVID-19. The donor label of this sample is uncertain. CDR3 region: CASSLVGTGFGSGELFF. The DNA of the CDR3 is TGTGCCAGCAGCTTGGTGGGGACAGGGTTTGGATCCGGGGAGCTGTTTTTT. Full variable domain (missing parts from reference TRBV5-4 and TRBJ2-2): ETGVTQSPTHLIKTRGQQVTLRCSSQSGHNTVSWYQQALGQGPQFIFQYYREEENGRGNFPPRFSGLQFPNYSSELNVNALELDDSALYLCASSLVGTGFGSGELFFGEGSRLTVL.